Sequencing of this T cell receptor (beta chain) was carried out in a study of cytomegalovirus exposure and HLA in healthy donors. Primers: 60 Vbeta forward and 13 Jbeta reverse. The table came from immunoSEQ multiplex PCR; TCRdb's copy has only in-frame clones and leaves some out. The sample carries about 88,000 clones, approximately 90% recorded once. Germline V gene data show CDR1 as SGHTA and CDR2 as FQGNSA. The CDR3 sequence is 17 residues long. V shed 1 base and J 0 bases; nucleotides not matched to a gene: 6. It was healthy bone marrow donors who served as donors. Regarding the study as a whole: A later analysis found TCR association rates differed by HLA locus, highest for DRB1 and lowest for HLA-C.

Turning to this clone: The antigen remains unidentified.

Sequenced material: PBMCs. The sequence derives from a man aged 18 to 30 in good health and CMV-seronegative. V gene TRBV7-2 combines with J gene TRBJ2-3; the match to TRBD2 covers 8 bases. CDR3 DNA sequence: TGTGCCAGCAGCTTAGTATTAGCGGGAAGTAGCACAGATACGCAGTATTTT. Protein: CASSLVLAGSSTDTQYF.